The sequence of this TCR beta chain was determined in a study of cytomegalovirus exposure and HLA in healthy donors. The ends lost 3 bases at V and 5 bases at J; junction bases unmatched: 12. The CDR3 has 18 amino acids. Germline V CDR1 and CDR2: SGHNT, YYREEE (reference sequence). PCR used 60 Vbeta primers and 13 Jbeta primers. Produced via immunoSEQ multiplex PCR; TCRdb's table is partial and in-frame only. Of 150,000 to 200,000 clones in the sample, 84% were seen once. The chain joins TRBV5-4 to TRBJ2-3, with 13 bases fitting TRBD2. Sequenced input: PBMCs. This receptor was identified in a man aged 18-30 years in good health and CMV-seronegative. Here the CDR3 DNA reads TGTGCCAGCAGCTCCTTCGGACTAGCGGGAGCAATTGGAGATACGCAGTATTTT. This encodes CASSSFGLAGAIGDTQYF. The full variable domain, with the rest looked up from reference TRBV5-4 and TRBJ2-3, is ETGVTQSPTHLIKTRGQQVTLRCSSQSGHNTVSWYQQALGQGPQFIFQYYREEENGRGNFPPRFSGLQFPNYSSELNVNALELDDSALYLCASSSFGLAGAIGDTQYFGPGTRLTVL.